This T cell receptor beta chain was captured by sequencing in a study of T cells expressing NK-cell markers. About the study: Eight donors were sequenced, seven testing HCMV-seropositive and one testing seronegative.

This CDR3 is built from 19 residues. Germline V gene sequence: CDR1 SGDLS, CDR2 YYNGEE. Notes on this clonotype: Its specificity is unknown.

From the 5' RACE reads, TCRdb lists one entry per CDR3 protein and no DNA. The sample data list a few hundred thousand distinct CDR3 sequences. Study conclusions and caveats: What remained unclear was the HCMV specificity of expanded NKG2C+ T cell clones.

The sequence derives from a young man in good health. The V and J genes are TRBV9 and TRBJ2-2; TCRdb reports TRBD2, a call that lacks DNA to check it against. What was sequenced was blood T cells: a sorted CD56 or NKG2C T cell subset, CD4+ or CD8+ T cells, or bulk PBMC T cells (not recorded which). The CDR3 spells CASSVERGTSATNTGELFF.